A single T cell receptor beta chain is shown here with its context. Its matching antigen is unknown. Sequencing was performed with immunoSEQ multiplex PCR; in TCRdb, only in-frame clones are kept and a portion is missing. The table lists some 17,000 clones, almost 80% of them singletons. The data are from a study of ipilimumab plus nivolumab after autologous stem cell transplantation. Study as a whole: Median doses per patient: a few ipilimumab, under 10 nivolumab. The DLBCL group included primary refractory and relapsed cases.

Patients received nivolumab 3 mg/kg at weeks 1, 4, 7, 10, then fortnightly to week 26. The study, taken as a whole, reports: TCR repertoire, Treg phenotype and gut microbiota reportedly support more study of this approach.

This TCR was recovered from a male donor with diffuse large B-cell lymphoma. The material sequenced was PBMCs, taken in a trial of ipilimumab plus nivolumab as post-transplant consolidation.

The CDR3 coding sequence is TGTGCCAGCTTCTCCCAGAACACCGGGGAGCTGTTTTTT. Its protein is CASFSQNTGELFF. V gene TRBV21-1 combines with J gene TRBJ2-2. TRBV21-1 represents a pseudogene. The CDR3 extends over 13 amino acids.